This T cell receptor (beta chain) was documented in a study of T-cell reconstitution after alpha-beta-depleted transplantation in children. General study results and limits: By one year post-transplant, T-cell counts and diversity largely arose from T cells that were newly produced.

Unique molecular identifiers were incorporated when the TCRbeta library was constructed. TCRdb re-analysed the PCR reads in MiXCR, keeping a single row per CDR3 protein. The table has a few hundred thousand distinct CDR3 sequences, 20% to 30% seen once. In its sample, this clonotype was seen a few times. Its antigen is currently unknown. Mismatch with germline at one junction end may stem from a read error. Looked up from germline, CDR1 is SGHKS and CDR2 is YYEKEE (reference sequence). CDR3 size: 8 residues. The sample was PBMCs, taken before TCRalphabeta/CD19-depleted stem cell transplant. This TCR was recovered from a boy under three years old with Wiskott-Aldrich syndrome, due to receive a stem cell transplant. This chain links TRBV5-5 with TRBJ2-1; D is perhaps TRBD1 (5 bases). The CDR3 DNA reads as TGTGCCAGCAGCTCAGACAGCTTC. Its protein is CASSSDSF.